This T cell receptor beta chain originates from a study of early T cells in non-severe SARS-CoV-2 infection. Study observations and caveats: A preference for anti-spike CD8 responses marked VDJdb matching, which missed private and CD4 specificities.

This clonotype was found many times. What it binds is unknown. Trimming removed 0 bases at V and 2 bases at J, with 13 bases between. Germline CDR1 KGHSH, CDR2 LQKENI. There are 16 residues in the CDR3. TCRdb independently ran MiXCR on the 5' RACE reads; one entry per CDR3 protein. The sample shows around 100,000 distinct CDR3 sequences, approximately 14% of them seen only once. The sequence was obtained from an adult who was a healthcare worker with PCR-confirmed SARS-CoV-2 infection or an uninfected control (not recorded which). The source material was whole blood. This chain joins TRBV18 and TRBJ1-1; D ambiguous. This chain's CDR3 is CASSPPSSPINTEAFF. DNA for the CDR3: TGTGCCAGCTCACCACCTTCGTCCCCCATAAACACTGAAGCTTTCTTT.